Shown below are 17 T cell receptor beta chains from a single sample sequenced in a study of blood T cell repertoires in COVID-19. Clones were sequenced by immunoSEQ multiplex PCR, and TCRdb holds only the in-frame ones, with some missing. The repertoire holds 200,000 to 250,000 clones, with approximately 88% as singletons. The specimen was peripheral blood. The receptors stem from a woman between 25 and 40 years old with COVID-19, enrolled during active disease.

The rearrangement uses TRBV3-1 (or the pseudogene TRBV3-2) and TRBJ2-5, with TRBD2 as a possible D gene (6 bases). Germline CDR1 is LGHDT and CDR2 is YNNKEL (reference sequence). Trimming pared 3 bases from V and 5 bases from J, leaving 22 bases between. The CDR3 sequence is 17 residues long. The CDR3 DNA sequence: TGTGCCAGCAGCCATGCTTGGGAGGAGGTACGTGGGGAGACCCAGTACTTC. Residues: CASSHAWEEVRGETQYF.

In DNA form, the CDR3 reads TGTGCCAGCAGCTTAGACGGTAGGGGGCCCCAGCATTTT. Residues: CASSLDGRGPQHF. V is TRBV11-1 and J is TRBJ1-5, with D perhaps TRBD1 (5 bases). There are 13 residues in the CDR3. Trimming removed 1 base at V and 9 bases at J, with 10 bases between. The V gene's germline CDR1 is SGHAT and CDR2 FQDESV (reference sequence).

The chain employs TRBV10-2 and TRBJ2-1, with 12 bases fitting TRBD1. Germline lookup yields CDR1 WSHSY and CDR2 SAAADI. The V and J ends lost 8 bases and 7 bases, in that order; junction bases with no gene match: 9. The CDR3 consists of 15 residues. The CDR3 region is CASVLPGQGANEQFF. DNA for the CDR3: TGCGCCAGCGTCCTACCGGGACAGGGGGCGAATGAGCAGTTCTTC.

The chain carries TRBV7-9 and TRBJ1-4; a possible D gene is TRBD1 (5 bases). Trimming stripped 6 bases from V and 9 bases from J, with 20 bases between. Germline lookup yields CDR1 SEHNR and CDR2 FQNEAQ (reference sequence). This CDR3 region has 15 residues. The CDR3 reads CASSPHGGTAQKLFF. The DNA for the CDR3 is TGTGCCAGCAGTCCCCACGGGGGAACCGCTCAAAAACTGTTTTTT.

The V call is TRBV28, the J call TRBJ1-5; D is unresolved. The V gene's germline CDR1 is MDHEN and CDR2 SYDVKM. The germline V and J ends were trimmed by 4 bases and 4 bases, with 5 bases remaining between them. CDR3 length: 12 residues. CDR3 bases: TGTGCCAGCAGTTCCCCGAATCAGCCCCAGCATTTT. Encoded protein: CASSSPNQPQHF.

The genes are TRBV2 and TRBJ2-1, with TRBD2 matching over 9 bases. This CDR3 spans 15 amino acids. Germline CDR1 reads SNHLY; CDR2 reads FYNNEI. Losses at the gene ends were 6 bases for V and 10 bases for J; bases not matched to a gene: 13. CDR3: CASRYRASGVWEQFF. CDR3 DNA: TGTGCCAGCAGATATCGGGCTAGCGGGGTTTGGGAGCAGTTCTTC.

The rearrangement joins TRBV11-2 to TRBJ2-7; TRBD1 is a possible D gene (6 bases). CDR1 is SGHAT and CDR2 is FQNNGV in the germline V gene. The CDR3 is 15 amino acids. The V and J ends lost 5 bases and 0 bases respectively, with 14 bases between them. Here the CDR3 reads CASSLTGINSYEQYF. The CDR3, as DNA: TGTGCCAGCAGCCTTACAGGGATCAACTCCTACGAGCAGTACTTC.

The chain links TRBV7-9 to TRBJ1-2; a weak D match, TRBD1 (6 bases). The germline V gene has CDR1 SEHNR and CDR2 FQNEAQ (reference sequence). The CDR3 is 16 amino acids. Trimming pared 1 base from V and 6 bases from J, leaving 18 bases between. DNA of the CDR3: TGTGCCAGCAGCTTAGAATTCGGCAGGGGAGTAGATGGCTACACCTTC. The encoded protein is CASSLEFGRGVDGYTF.

The V and J genes are TRBV6-5 and TRBJ2-5; 10 bases match TRBD2. Germline-derived CDR1 and CDR2 are MNHEY and SVGAGI. CDR3 size: 15 residues. The J segment lost 5 bases and the V segment lost 6 bases, leaving 9 bases of the junction unmatched. The CDR3 region is CASSNSGGAWETQYF. The CDR3 bases are TGTGCCAGCAGCAACAGCGGGGGGGCCTGGGAGACCCAGTACTTC.

The rearrangement joins TRBV3-1 (or the pseudogene TRBV3-2) to TRBJ2-1, with 7 bases fitting TRBD1. Germline CDR1 is LGHDT and CDR2 is YNNKEL (reference sequence). This CDR3 has 17 amino acids. V shed 1 base, J shed 2 bases, and the junction held 8 bases outside the gene matches. The CDR3: CASSQVEQGPTYNEQFF. CDR3 sequence (DNA): TGTGCCAGCAGCCAAGTTGAACAGGGGCCAACCTACAATGAGCAGTTCTTC.

The rearrangement uses TRBV10-1 and TRBJ2-7; 8 bases fit TRBD2. Unmatched junction bases numbered 14, after V lost 11 bases and J lost 2 bases. In germline, CDR1 is WNHNN, CDR2 SYGVQD (reference sequence). CDR3 size: 15 residues. The CDR3 region is CAGNIFSGKPYEQYV. DNA for the CDR3: TGCGCCGGCAACATCTTTAGCGGGAAGCCCTACGAGCAGTACGTC.

This chain connects TRBV4-1 to TRBJ2-1; 8 nucleotides agree with TRBD2. V shed 0 bases and J 1 base; nucleotides not matched to a gene: 2. Germline CDR1 and CDR2: MGHRA and YSYEKL. The CDR3 is 16 amino acids. The CDR3 here is CASSQEAGVSYNEQFF. The CDR3 DNA is TGCGCCAGCAGCCAAGAAGCGGGAGTTTCCTACAATGAGCAGTTCTTC.

This chain links TRBV7-8 with TRBJ1-6; TRBD1 aligns across 8 bases. The CDR3 totals 16 residues. Germline values: CDR1 SGHVS, CDR2 FQNEAQ. After removal of 5 bases from V and 0 bases from J, the junction contained 3 bases not matched to a gene. DNA for the CDR3: TGTGCCAGCAGCCGGACAGGGAGCTCCTATAATTCACCCCTCCACTTT. Translation: CASSRTGSSYNSPLHF.

The chain uses TRBV2 and TRBJ1-1; 9 bases line up with TRBD1. The V segment lost 6 bases and the J segment 1 base; nucleotides outside the gene matches: 6. The CDR3 is made up of 15 amino acids. Germline V gives CDR1 SNHLY, CDR2 FYNNEI. CDR3 DNA sequence: TGTGCCAGCAGCGAGAACAGGGGGCAGAACACTGAAGCTTTCTTT. It translates to CASSENRGQNTEAFF.

V is TRBV6-5 and J is TRBJ2-3, with D unclear. The CDR3 loop spans 14 amino acids. V dropped 0 bases and J dropped 5 bases, with 9 bases sitting between them. Germline CDR1 MNHEY, CDR2 SVGAGI. The CDR3 region has the DNA TGTGCCAGCAGTTACTCGTCGGTTGGAGATACGCAGTATTTT. It translates to CASSYSSVGDTQYF.

The gene calls are TRBV24-1 and TRBJ2-2; the D is unclear. Trimming removed 9 bases at V and 6 bases at J, with 10 bases between. This CDR3 contains 12 residues. Germline V CDR1 and CDR2: KGHDR, SFDVKD. In DNA form, the CDR3 reads TGTGCCACCGGGCCTGGGTCCGGGGAGCTGTTTTTT. It translates to CATGPGSGELFF.

This clone was observed once. The chain links TRBV3-1 (or the pseudogene TRBV3-2) to TRBJ2-5; 11 nucleotides match TRBD2. This CDR3 has 15 amino acids. Germline values: CDR1 LGHDT, CDR2 YNNKEL (reference sequence). Losses at the gene ends were 4 bases for V and 3 bases for J; bases not matched to a gene: 4. This CDR3 is CASSPPLAGEETQYF. In DNA form, the CDR3 reads TGTGCCAGCAGCCCCCCACTAGCGGGAGAAGAGACCCAGTACTTC.